The rows below give T cell receptor beta chains drawn from one sample of a study of shared clonotypes between healthy human individuals. Sequenced by immunoSEQ multiplex PCR; TCRdb stores in-frame clones only, minus some. The sample yields roughly 1 million clones, more than 65% seen once. Specimen: memory CD4+ T cells sorted from blood. These TCRs come from a man aged 18 to 30 in good health. Both conserved end residues are part of each CDR3. D genes are given only for firm matches. Clone size is stated in some rows and not others, as once, few, many or a class when expanded.

v_gene,d_gene,j_gene,abundance,CDR3aa,CDR3nt
TRBV5-1,.,TRBJ1-1,.,CASSNLPQGPGAEAFF,TGCGCCAGCAGCAATTTACCTCAGGGGCCGGGCGCTGAAGCTTTCTTT
TRBV9,.,TRBJ2-7,few,CASSVAGLRDEQYF,TGTGCCAGCAGCGTAGCAGGATTGAGGGACGAGCAGTACTTC
TRBV7-7,TRBD1,TRBJ2-6,.,CASSPGQSSGANVLTF,TGTGCTAGCAGCCCGGGACAGAGCTCTGGGGCCAACGTCCTGACTTTC
TRBV12-5,TRBD2,TRBJ2-1,.,CASGLGLAGYNEQFF,TGTGCTAGTGGTTTAGGACTAGCGGGTTACAATGAGCAGTTCTTC
TRBV2,.,TRBJ2-7,.,CASSITDEQYF,TGTGCCAGCAGTATCACGGACGAGCAGTACTTC
TRBV4-2,TRBD1,TRBJ1-1,.,CASSPKPTGGGTEAFF,TGTGCCAGCAGCCCGAAACCGACAGGGGGCGGCACTGAAGCTTTCTTT
TRBV28,.,TRBJ2-7,few,CASREGGPRSYEQYF,TGTGCCAGCAGGGAGGGGGGACCCCGCTCCTACGAGCAGTACTTC
TRBV5-6,.,TRBJ2-5,.,CASSLFQAGSQETQYF,TGTGCCAGCAGCTTGTTCCAGGCCGGGTCCCAAGAGACCCAATACTTC
TRBV9,TRBD2,TRBJ2-5,.,CASSAEHNKAGGQGAQYF,TGTGCCAGCAGCGCCGAGCACAACAAAGCGGGGGGACAAGGGGCCCAGTACTTC
TRBV2,TRBD2,TRBJ2-2,.,CASSVKAGGNTGELFF,TGTGCCAGCAGTGTGAAAGCGGGAGGTAACACCGGGGAGCTGTTTTTT
TRBV7-9,.,TRBJ2-5,once,CASSLGLGETQYF,TGTGCCAGCAGCTTAGGTCTCGGAGAGACCCAGTACTTC
TRBV5-8,.,TRBJ1-5,.,CASSSPTGPQPQHF,TGTGCCAGCAGCTCCCCTACAGGGCCCCAGCCCCAGCATTTT
TRBV6-6,TRBD1,TRBJ2-7,.,CASTDRESSYEQYF,TGTGCCAGCACGGACAGGGAAAGCTCCTACGAGCAGTACTTC
TRBV18,TRBD2,TRBJ2-7,.,CASSPPGTSREKQYF,TGTGCCAGCTCACCACCGGGGACTAGCCGCGAGAAGCAGTACTTC
TRBV6-5,.,TRBJ2-5,.,CASSLRPSETQYF,TGTGCCAGCAGCCTCCGACCCTCGGAGACCCAGTACTTC
TRBV19,.,TRBJ2-3,.,CASSPSPGASTDTQYF,TGTGCCAGTAGTCCGTCTCCCGGGGCTAGCACAGATACGCAGTATTTT
TRBV2,TRBD1,TRBJ1-5,.,CASRQDRGNQPQHF,TGTGCCAGCAGACAGGACAGGGGAAATCAGCCCCAGCATTTT
TRBV10-2,.,TRBJ2-5,.,CASSPAQETQYF,TGCGCCAGCAGTCCGGCACAAGAGACCCAGTACTTC
TRBV5-8,.,TRBJ1-2,.,CASSFSKTSYGYTF,TGTGCCAGCAGCTTCTCAAAGACAAGCTATGGCTACACCTTC
TRBV27,TRBD1,TRBJ1-1,.,CASSVRDRANTEAFF,TGTGCCAGCAGTGTCCGGGACAGGGCGAACACTGAAGCTTTCTTT
TRBV28,TRBD1,TRBJ1-2,.,CATEEGGTGRGYTF,TGTGCCACTGAGGAGGGCGGGACAGGTCGCGGCTACACCTTC
TRBV2,TRBD1,TRBJ1-5,.,CASNRDSYSNQPQHF,TGTGCCAGCAACCGGGACAGCTATAGCAATCAGCCCCAGCATTTT
TRBV6-6,TRBD1,TRBJ1-5,.,CASSYSQGAGQPQHF,TGTGCCAGCAGTTACTCCCAGGGGGCTGGTCAGCCCCAGCATTTT
TRBV28,.,TRBJ1-1,few,CASSLLNGRAAEAFF,TGTGCCAGCAGTTTATTGAATGGTCGGGCAGCTGAAGCTTTCTTT
TRBV5-1,TRBD2,TRBJ2-2,.,CASSLQSGRAPTGELFF,TGCGCCAGCAGCTTGCAAAGCGGGAGGGCGCCCACCGGGGAGCTGTTTTTT
TRBV10-3,TRBD1,TRBJ1-5,.,CAISDGQGGQPQHF,TGTGCCATCAGTGATGGACAGGGTGGACAGCCCCAGCATTTT
TRBV9,.,TRBJ1-6,.,CASSSLPGDSPLHF,TGTGCCAGCAGCTCCCTTCCGGGAGATTCACCCCTCCACTTT
TRBV9,TRBD2,TRBJ2-1,.,CASTARSTSGTSSYNEQFF,TGTGCCAGCACCGCACGCAGCACTAGCGGGACCAGCTCCTACAATGAGCAGTTCTTC
TRBV12-5,TRBD2,TRBJ2-5,.,CASGFGRAGETQYF,TGTGCTAGTGGTTTTGGGAGGGCCGGGGAGACCCAGTACTTC
TRBV18,.,TRBJ1-4,once,CASSPNNEKLFF,TGTGCCAGCTCACCAAACAATGAAAAACTGTTTTTT
TRBV18,.,TRBJ1-5,.,CASSPPGGLTVNQPQHF,TGTGCCAGCTCACCCCCGGGGGGCCTTACTGTTAATCAGCCCCAGCATTTT
TRBV2,.,TRBJ1-5,.,CASRGRGAGQPQHF,TGTGCCAGCAGAGGAAGAGGGGCCGGTCAGCCCCAGCATTTT
TRBV30,.,TRBJ1-6,.,CAWSVRSNSPLHF,TGTGCCTGGAGTGTACGGAGTAATTCACCCCTCCACTTT
TRBV20-1,.,TRBJ2-5,once,CSASPGETQYF,TGCAGTGCTAGTCCGGGTGAGACCCAGTACTTC
TRBV27,TRBD1,TRBJ2-7,.,CASSTGQGFAYEQYF,TGTGCCAGCAGTACCGGACAGGGGTTCGCCTACGAGCAGTACTTC
TRBV29-1,.,TRBJ1-1,.,CSVRSGHSSEAFF,TGCAGCGTTCGATCGGGACACTCAAGCGAAGCTTTCTTT
TRBV7-9,.,TRBJ2-5,.,CASSLWQEVQETQYF,TGTGCCAGCAGCTTATGGCAGGAGGTCCAAGAGACCCAGTACTTC
TRBV11-2,.,TRBJ2-5,.,CASSLSTGRETQYF,TGTGCCAGCAGCTTATCGACAGGGAGGGAGACCCAGTACTTC
TRBV29-1,.,TRBJ2-7,.,CSVVSDQREQYF,TGCAGCGTTGTGTCAGATCAGAGGGAGCAGTACTTC
TRBV11-2,.,TRBJ1-1,few,CASRTPYTEAFF,TGTGCCAGCAGAACGCCTTACACTGAAGCTTTCTTT
TRBV6-6,.,TRBJ2-7,.,CASKEGQYEQYF,TGTGCCAGCAAGGAGGGACAATACGAGCAGTACTTC
TRBV30,.,TRBJ2-2,.,CAWTLGGLKGSGELFF,TGTGCCTGGACCCTGGGGGGACTCAAGGGGTCCGGGGAGCTGTTTTTT
TRBV2,.,TRBJ2-3,.,CASRLENAQYF,TGTGCCAGCAGACTAGAAAACGCGCAGTATTTT
TRBV19,TRBD1,TRBJ1-5,.,CASSAGGHPNQPQHF,TGTGCCAGTAGCGCAGGGGGGCACCCGAATCAGCCCCAGCATTTT
TRBV15,.,TRBJ2-7,.,CATSRVSGSISYEQYF,TGTGCCACCAGCAGAGTTTCCGGGTCTATCTCCTACGAGCAGTACTTC
TRBV6-1,.,TRBJ1-2,.,CASTGLYGYTF,TGTGCCAGCACAGGGCTCTATGGCTACACCTTC
TRBV27,.,TRBJ2-6,.,CASSLQPGANVLTF,TGTGCCAGCAGTTTGCAGCCAGGGGCCAACGTCCTGACTTTC
TRBV7-9,TRBD2,TRBJ2-1,.,CASSLDGGGRRNEQFF,TGTGCCAGCAGCTTAGACGGCGGGGGAAGAAGAAATGAGCAGTTCTTC
TRBV10-3,TRBD1,TRBJ1-3,.,CAIAAPGGDTIYF,TGTGCCATCGCCGCCCCAGGGGGAGACACCATATATTTT
TRBV5-4,TRBD1,TRBJ2-2,.,CASSSADRYTGELFF,TGTGCCAGCAGCTCTGCGGACAGGTACACCGGGGAGCTGTTTTTT
TRBV18,.,TRBJ2-7,once,CASLSGATYEQYF,TGTGCCAGCTTAAGTGGAGCTACCTACGAGCAGTACTTC
TRBV27,.,TRBJ1-4,.,CASRLFRQSEKLFF,TGTGCCAGCAGGTTATTCAGGCAGAGCGAAAAACTGTTTTTT
TRBV5-1,TRBD2,TRBJ2-1,few,CASSLRLAGNEQFF,TGCGCCAGCAGCTTAAGACTAGCGGGCAATGAGCAGTTCTTC
TRBV7-6,.,TRBJ2-5,.,CASSPGNVEETQYF,TGTGCCAGCAGCCCCGGTAATGTCGAGGAGACCCAGTACTTC
TRBV4-1,.,TRBJ2-3,.,CASSHGRGAGDTQYF,TGCGCCAGCAGTCACGGCCGGGGGGCTGGAGATACGCAGTATTTT
TRBV30,.,TRBJ1-6,few,CAWSQGYNSPLHF,TGTGCCTGGAGTCAGGGATATAATTCACCCCTCCACTTT
TRBV7-2,.,TRBJ2-7,.,CASSLVSTYEQYF,TGTGCCAGCAGCTTAGTGAGTACCTACGAGCAGTACTTC